This TCR beta chain was captured by sequencing in a study of blood T cell repertoires in COVID-19. Sequencing was performed with immunoSEQ multiplex PCR; in TCRdb, only in-frame clones are kept and a portion is missing. Altogether approximately 36,000 clones are present, approximately 78% being singletons, with the ten largest covering about 42%. The germline gives CDR1 KGHSH, CDR2 LQKENI. With V trimmed by 3 bases and J by 5 bases, 4 bases remained unmatched. The CDR3 contains 14 residues. The specimen sequenced was peripheral blood. This sequence was found in a human donor in a cohort sampled during active or convalescent COVID-19. The donor label of this sample is uncertain. The rearrangement links TRBV18 to TRBJ1-2, with 9 bases aligning to TRBD1. The DNA for the CDR3 is TGTGCCAGCTCACCCACAGGGGGCAGATATGGCTACACCTTC. The encoded protein is CASSPTGGRYGYTF. Full variable domain (outside the CDR3, taken from reference TRBV18 and TRBJ1-2): NAGVMQNPRHLVRRRGQEARLRCSPMKGHSHVYWYRQLPEEGLKFMVYLQKENIIDESGMPKERFSAEFPKEGPSILRIQQVVRGDSAAYFCASSPTGGRYGYTFGSGTRLTVV.